This entry describes one TCR beta chain. The antigen is unknown. This sample was included in a study of cytomegalovirus exposure and HLA in healthy donors. Whole-study findings and limits: Several top significant clusters appeared, in a later analysis, to be linked to common viral pathogens. In an earlier analysis, about 87% or about 30%: the productive usage of most TCR beta V segments.

The CDR3 consists of 15 residues. The ends were cut back, 0 bases at V and 1 base at J, with 9 bases in the middle. Germline values: CDR1 MNHEY, CDR2 SVGAGI. In the PCR, 60 Vbeta and 13 Jbeta primers were used. The assay was immunoSEQ multiplex PCR, and TCRdb's table has in-frame clones only and misses some. The sample lists about 140,000 clones, 65% to 80% occurring once. The specimen sequenced was PBMCs. The receptor was derived from a woman in her 50s in good health and CMV-seropositive. The rearrangement joins TRBV6-5 to TRBJ2-5, with D perhaps matching TRBD1 (5 bases). CDR3 sequence reads: CASSYSTVLQETQYF. The CDR3 nucleotides read TGTGCCAGCAGTTACTCGACAGTTCTCCAAGAGACCCAGTACTTC.